One T cell receptor (beta chain) is described in this entry. Individuals having autoimmune disease history or systemic immunosuppression were not enrolled. The data are from a study of OX40 agonist ivuxolimab in advanced cancers. Clones were read by immunoSEQ multiplex PCR, and TCRdb kept only the in-frame ones, dropping some. The sample carries roughly 70,000 clones, roughly 80% recorded once. CDR3 size: 13 residues. Trimming left V 1 base short and J 9 bases short, with 12 bases between. In germline, CDR1 is ENHRY, CDR2 SYGVKD. The receptor's source is an adult with an advanced solid tumor such as melanoma, head and neck, liver or kidney cancer. The V call is TRBV10-3, the J call TRBJ2-5, with TRBD1 as a possible D gene (5 bases). The specimen comprised CD4+ or CD8+ T cells sorted from blood, sampled in a trial of the OX40 agonist ivuxolimab. CDR3 sequence: CAISELAGKAQYF. The CDR3 region has the DNA TGTGCCATCAGTGAGTTGGCAGGGAAGGCCCAGTACTTC.